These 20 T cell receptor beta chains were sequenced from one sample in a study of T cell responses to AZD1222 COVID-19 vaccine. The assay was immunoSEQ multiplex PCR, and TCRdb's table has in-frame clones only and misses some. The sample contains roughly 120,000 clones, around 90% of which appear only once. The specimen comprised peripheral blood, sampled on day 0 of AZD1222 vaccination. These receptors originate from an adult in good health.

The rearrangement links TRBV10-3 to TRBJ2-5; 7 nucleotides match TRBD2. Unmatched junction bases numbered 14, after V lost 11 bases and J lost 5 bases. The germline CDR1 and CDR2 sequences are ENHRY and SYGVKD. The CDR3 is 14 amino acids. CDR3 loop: CAASIGGSSETQYF. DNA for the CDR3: TGTGCCGCGTCCATTGGCGGGAGTTCCGAGACCCAGTACTTC.

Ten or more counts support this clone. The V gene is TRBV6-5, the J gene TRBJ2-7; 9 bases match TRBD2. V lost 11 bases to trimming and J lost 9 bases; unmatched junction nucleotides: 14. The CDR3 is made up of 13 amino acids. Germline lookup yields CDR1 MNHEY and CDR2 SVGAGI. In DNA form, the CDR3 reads TGTGCCTCCCAAAGGGGACCAGCGGGAGGGCAGTACTTC. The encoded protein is CASQRGPAGGQYF.

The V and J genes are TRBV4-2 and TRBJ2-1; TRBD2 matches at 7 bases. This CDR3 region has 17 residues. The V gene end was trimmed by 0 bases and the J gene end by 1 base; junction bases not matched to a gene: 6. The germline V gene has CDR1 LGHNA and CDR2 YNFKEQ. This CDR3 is CASSQDEASGSYNEQFF. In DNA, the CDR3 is TGTGCCAGCAGCCAAGATGAGGCTAGCGGTTCCTACAATGAGCAGTTCTTC.

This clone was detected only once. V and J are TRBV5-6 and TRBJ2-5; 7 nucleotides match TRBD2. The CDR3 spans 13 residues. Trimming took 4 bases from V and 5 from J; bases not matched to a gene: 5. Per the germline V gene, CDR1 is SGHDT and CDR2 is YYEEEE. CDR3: CASSPGDYETQYF. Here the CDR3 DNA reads TGTGCCAGCAGCCCGGGGGACTATGAGACCCAGTACTTC.

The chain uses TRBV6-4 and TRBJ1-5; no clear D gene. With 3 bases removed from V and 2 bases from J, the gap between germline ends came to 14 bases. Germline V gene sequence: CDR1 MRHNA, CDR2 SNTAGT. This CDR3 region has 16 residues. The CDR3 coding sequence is TGTGCCAGCAGTGATTTAATCGGTTGGGGCAATCAGCCCCAGCATTTT. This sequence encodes CASSDLIGWGNQPQHF.

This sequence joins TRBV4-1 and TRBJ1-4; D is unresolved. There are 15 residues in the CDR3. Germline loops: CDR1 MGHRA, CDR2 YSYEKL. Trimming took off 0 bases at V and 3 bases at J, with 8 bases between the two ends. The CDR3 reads CASSQDPLPNEKLFF. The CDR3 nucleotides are TGCGCCAGCAGCCAAGATCCGCTCCCTAATGAAAAACTGTTTTTT.

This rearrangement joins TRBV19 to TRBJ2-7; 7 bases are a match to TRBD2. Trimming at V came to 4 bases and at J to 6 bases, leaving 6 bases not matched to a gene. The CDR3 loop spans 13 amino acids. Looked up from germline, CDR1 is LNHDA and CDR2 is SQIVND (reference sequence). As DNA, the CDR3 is TGTGCCAGTAGTAAAGGACTAGTTGCCGAGCAGTACTTC. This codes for CASSKGLVAEQYF.

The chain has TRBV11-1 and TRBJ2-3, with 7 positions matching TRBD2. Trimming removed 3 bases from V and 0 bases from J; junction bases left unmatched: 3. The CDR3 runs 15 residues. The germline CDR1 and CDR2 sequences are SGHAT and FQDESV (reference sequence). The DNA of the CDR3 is TGTGCCAGCAGCTTGGGTAGCGGGAGCACAGATACGCAGTATTTT. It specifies CASSLGSGSTDTQYF. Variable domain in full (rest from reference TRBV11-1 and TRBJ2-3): EAEVAQSPRYKITEKSQAVAFWCDPISGHATLYWYRQILGQGPELLVQFQDESVVDDSQLPKDRFSAERLKGVDSTLKIQPAELGDSAMYLCASSLGSGSTDTQYFGPGTRLTVL.

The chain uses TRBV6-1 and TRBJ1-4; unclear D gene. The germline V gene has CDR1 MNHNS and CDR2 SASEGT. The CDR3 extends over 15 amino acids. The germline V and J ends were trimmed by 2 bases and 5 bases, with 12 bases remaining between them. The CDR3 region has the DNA TGTGCCAGCAGTGAATTTTGGAGGAGCAATGAAAAACTGTTTTTT. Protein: CASSEFWRSNEKLFF.

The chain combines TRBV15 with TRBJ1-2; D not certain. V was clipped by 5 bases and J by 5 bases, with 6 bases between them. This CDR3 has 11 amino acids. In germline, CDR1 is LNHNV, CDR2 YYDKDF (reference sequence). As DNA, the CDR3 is TGTGCCACCAGCTCCGGGTATGGCTACACCTTC. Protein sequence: CATSSGYGYTF.

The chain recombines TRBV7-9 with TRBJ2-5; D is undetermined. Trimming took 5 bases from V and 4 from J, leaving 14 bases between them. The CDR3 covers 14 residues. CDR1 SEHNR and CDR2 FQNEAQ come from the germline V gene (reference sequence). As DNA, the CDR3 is TGTGCCAGCAGCCCCTTAGTACTCTCAGAGACCCAGTACTTC. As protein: CASSPLVLSETQYF.

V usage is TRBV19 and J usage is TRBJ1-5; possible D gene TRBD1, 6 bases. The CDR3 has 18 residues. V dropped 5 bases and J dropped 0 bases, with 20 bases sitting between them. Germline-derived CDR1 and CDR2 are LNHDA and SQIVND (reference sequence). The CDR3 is CASSAQGRRLTSNQPQHF. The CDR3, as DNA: TGTGCCAGTAGTGCACAGGGTAGAAGATTAACTAGCAATCAGCCCCAGCATTTT.

The CDR3 region is CAWTRTEDGYTF. Written as DNA, the CDR3 is TGTGCCTGGACTCGGACGGAAGATGGCTACACCTTC. The rearrangement uses TRBV30 and TRBJ1-2; D not resolved. CDR3 length equals 12 residues. The V gene's germline CDR1 is GTSNPN and CDR2 SVGIG (reference sequence). Trimming cost V 4 bases and J 6 bases, with 12 bases left between them.

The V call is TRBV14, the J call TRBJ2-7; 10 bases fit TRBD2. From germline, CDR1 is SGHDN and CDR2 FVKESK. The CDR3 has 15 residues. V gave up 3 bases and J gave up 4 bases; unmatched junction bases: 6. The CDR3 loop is CASSQGPGLAYEQYF. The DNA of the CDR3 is TGTGCCAGCAGCCAGGGGCCGGGACTAGCGTACGAGCAGTACTTC.

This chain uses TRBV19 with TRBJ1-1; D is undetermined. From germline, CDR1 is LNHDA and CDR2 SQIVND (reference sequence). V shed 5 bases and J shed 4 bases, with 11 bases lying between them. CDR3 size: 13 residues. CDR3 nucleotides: TGTGCCAGTAGTCAATCACCCAGCACTGAAGCTTTCTTT. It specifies CASSQSPSTEAFF.

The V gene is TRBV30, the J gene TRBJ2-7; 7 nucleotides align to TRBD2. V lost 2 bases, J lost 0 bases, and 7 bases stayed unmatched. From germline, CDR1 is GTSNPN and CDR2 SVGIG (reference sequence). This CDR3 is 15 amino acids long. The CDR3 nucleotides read TGTGCCTGGAGTCCCGGTAGCGGGTACTCCTACGAGCAGTACTTC. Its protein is CAWSPGSGYSYEQYF.

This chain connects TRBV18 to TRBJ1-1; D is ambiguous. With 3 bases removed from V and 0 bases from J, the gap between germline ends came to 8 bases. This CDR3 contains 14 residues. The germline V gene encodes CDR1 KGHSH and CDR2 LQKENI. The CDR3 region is CASSPLSLNTEAFF. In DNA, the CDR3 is TGTGCCAGCTCACCCCTTTCTTTGAACACTGAAGCTTTCTTT.

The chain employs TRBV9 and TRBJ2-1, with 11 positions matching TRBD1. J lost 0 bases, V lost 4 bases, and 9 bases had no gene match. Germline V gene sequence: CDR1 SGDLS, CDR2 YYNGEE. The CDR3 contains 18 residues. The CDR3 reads CASSPRTGGPSSYNEQFF. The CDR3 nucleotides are TGTGCCAGCAGCCCTCGGACAGGGGGCCCGAGCTCCTACAATGAGCAGTTCTTC.

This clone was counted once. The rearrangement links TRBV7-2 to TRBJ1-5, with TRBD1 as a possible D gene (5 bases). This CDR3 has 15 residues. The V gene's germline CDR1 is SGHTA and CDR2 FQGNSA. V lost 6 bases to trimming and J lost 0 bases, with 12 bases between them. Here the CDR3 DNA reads TGTGCCAGCAGTCCGACAGTGTATAGCAATCAGCCCCAGCATTTT. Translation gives CASSPTVYSNQPQHF.

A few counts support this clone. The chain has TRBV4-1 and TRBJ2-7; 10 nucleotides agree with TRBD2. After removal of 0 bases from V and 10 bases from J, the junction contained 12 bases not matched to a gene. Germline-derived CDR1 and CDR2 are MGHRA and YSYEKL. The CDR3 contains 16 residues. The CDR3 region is CASSQDSGRPEGEQYF. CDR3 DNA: TGCGCCAGCAGCCAAGATAGCGGGAGGCCGGAGGGGGAACAGTACTTC.